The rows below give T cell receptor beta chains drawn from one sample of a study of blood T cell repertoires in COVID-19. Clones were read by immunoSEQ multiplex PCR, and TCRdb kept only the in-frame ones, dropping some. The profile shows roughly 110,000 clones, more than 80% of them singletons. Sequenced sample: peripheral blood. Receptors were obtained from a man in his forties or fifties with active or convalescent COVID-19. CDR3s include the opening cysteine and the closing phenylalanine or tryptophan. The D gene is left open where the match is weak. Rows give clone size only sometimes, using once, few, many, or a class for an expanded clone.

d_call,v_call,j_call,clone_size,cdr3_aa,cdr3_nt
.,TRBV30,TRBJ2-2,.,CACRTSFANTGELFF,TGTGCCTGTCGCACTAGCTTCGCGAACACCGGGGAGCTGTTTTTT
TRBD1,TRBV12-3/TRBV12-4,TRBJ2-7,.,CASRGTGVYEQYF,TGTGCCAGCAGAGGGACAGGGGTATACGAGCAGTACTTC
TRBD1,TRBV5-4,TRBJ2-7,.,CASSQGQGAPYEQYF,TGTGCCAGCAGCCAGGGACAGGGAGCACCCTACGAGCAGTACTTC
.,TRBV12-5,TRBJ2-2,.,CASGLVEDAGELFF,TGTGCTAGTGGTTTGGTCGAGGATGCCGGGGAGCTGTTTTTT
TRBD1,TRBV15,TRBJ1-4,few,CATSRDTGGLNEKLFF,TGTGCCACCAGCAGAGATACAGGGGGTCTTAATGAAAAACTGTTTTTT
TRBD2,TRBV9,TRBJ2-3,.,CASSPGGGFSTDTQYF,TGTGCCAGCAGCCCCGGGGGGGGGTTTAGCACAGATACGCAGTATTTT
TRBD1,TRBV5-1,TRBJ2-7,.,CASSLTGTGPYEQYF,TGCGCCAGCAGCTTGACCGGGACAGGGCCCTACGAGCAGTACTTC
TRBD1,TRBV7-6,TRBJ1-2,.,CASSLTGGQGVDGYTF,TGTGCCAGCAGCTTAACGGGGGGACAGGGCGTTGATGGCTACACCTTC
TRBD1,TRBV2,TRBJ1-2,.,CASSMTATGGDGYTF,TGTGCCAGCAGTATGACAGCTACAGGGGGCGATGGCTACACCTTC
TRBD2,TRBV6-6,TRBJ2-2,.,CASSYAGGGGELFF,TGTGCCAGCAGTTACGCGGGAGGGGGCGGGGAGCTGTTTTTT
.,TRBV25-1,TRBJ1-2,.,CASSESASYYGYTF,TGTGCCAGCAGTGAATCCGCGAGTTACTATGGCTACACCTTC
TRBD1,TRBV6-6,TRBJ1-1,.,CASSPGQGWNTEAFF,TGTGCCAGCAGTCCGGGACAGGGATGGAACACTGAAGCTTTCTTT
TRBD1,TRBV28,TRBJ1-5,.,CASTVPGGNTQPQHF,TGTGCCAGCACCGTCCCAGGGGGTAATACTCAGCCCCAGCATTTT
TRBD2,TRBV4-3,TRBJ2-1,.,CASSQLAGGPNEQFF,TGCGCCAGCAGCCAATTAGCGGGAGGGCCGAATGAGCAGTTCTTC
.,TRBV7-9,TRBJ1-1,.,CASSLVGANTEAFF,TGTGCCAGCAGCTTAGTTGGGGCCAACACTGAAGCTTTCTTT
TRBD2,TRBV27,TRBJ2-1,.,CASSFGTSGSKEQFF,TGTGCCAGCAGTTTCGGGACTAGCGGGAGTAAAGAGCAGTTCTTC
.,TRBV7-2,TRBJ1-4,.,CASSVLGGKLFF,TGTGCCAGCAGCGTGTTGGGGGGAAAACTGTTTTTT
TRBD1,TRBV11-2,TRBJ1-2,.,CASSEHRGRGYGYTF,TGTGCCAGCAGCGAACACAGGGGGCGAGGCTATGGCTACACCTTC
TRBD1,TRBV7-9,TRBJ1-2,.,CASRRGQGSYGYTF,TGTGCCAGCAGGCGTGGACAGGGGAGCTATGGCTACACCTTC
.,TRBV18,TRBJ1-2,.,CASSPLTGGGGYTF,TGTGCCAGCTCACCACTGACGGGGGGAGGTGGCTACACCTTC
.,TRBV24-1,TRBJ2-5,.,CATSDLSVRTQYF,TGTGCCACCAGTGATTTGAGTGTTAGGACCCAGTACTTC
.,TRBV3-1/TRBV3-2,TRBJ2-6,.,CASSQGAGANVLTF,TGTGCCAGCAGCCAAGGGGCCGGGGCCAACGTCCTGACTTTC
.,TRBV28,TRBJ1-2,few,CASSLFRGYGYTF,TGTGCCAGCAGTTTATTCCGGGGTTATGGCTACACCTTC
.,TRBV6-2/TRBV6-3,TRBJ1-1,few,CASSYENSGTEAFF,TGTGCCAGCAGTTACGAAAATTCGGGCACTGAAGCTTTCTTT
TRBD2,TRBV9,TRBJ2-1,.,CASSVLTSGRNEQFF,TGTGCCAGCAGCGTACTGACTAGCGGACGCAATGAGCAGTTCTTC
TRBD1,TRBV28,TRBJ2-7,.,CASSFPDRGVYEQYF,TGTGCCAGCAGTTTTCCCGACAGGGGGGTCTACGAGCAGTACTTC
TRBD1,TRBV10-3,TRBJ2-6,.,CAIRPGQGAAGANVLTF,TGTGCCATCAGGCCGGGACAGGGGGCTGCTGGGGCCAACGTCCTGACTTTC
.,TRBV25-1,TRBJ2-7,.,CASSEFRAGRSYEQYF,TGTGCCAGCAGTGAATTTCGGGCAGGGCGCTCCTACGAGCAGTACTTC
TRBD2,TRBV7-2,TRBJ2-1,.,CASSSGGEQFF,TGTGCCAGTTCTAGCGGAGGGGAGCAGTTCTTC
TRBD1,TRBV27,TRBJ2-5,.,CASNWTGRGQETQYF,TGTGCCAGTAACTGGACAGGGAGAGGCCAAGAGACCCAGTACTTC
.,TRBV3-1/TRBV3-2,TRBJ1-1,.,CASSQVVNTEAFF,TGTGCCAGCAGCCAAGTCGTGAACACTGAAGCTTTCTTT
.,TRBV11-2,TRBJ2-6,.,CASSLDSSGANVLTF,TGTGCCAGCAGCCTCGACAGCTCTGGGGCCAACGTCCTGACTTTC
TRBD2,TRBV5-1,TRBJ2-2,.,CASSYIGTSGSVGELFF,TGCGCCAGCAGCTACATCGGGACTAGCGGGAGTGTCGGGGAGCTGTTTTTT
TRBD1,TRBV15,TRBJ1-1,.,CATSRDRTGGAMNTEAFF,TGTGCCACCAGCAGAGATCGGACAGGGGGGGCTATGAACACTGAAGCTTTCTTT
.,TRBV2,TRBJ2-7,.,CASSLDWLGEQYF,TGTGCCAGCAGTCTCGACTGGCTTGGGGAGCAGTACTTC
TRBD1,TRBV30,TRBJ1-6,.,CAWRTKQGSNSPLHF,TGTGCCTGGAGGACGAAACAGGGGTCCAATTCACCCCTCCACTTT
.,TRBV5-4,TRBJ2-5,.,CASSLRSGHPGGETQYF,TGTGCCAGCAGCTTGAGGTCCGGCCACCCGGGTGGGGAGACCCAGTACTTC
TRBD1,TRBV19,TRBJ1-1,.,CASRETGVLTEAFF,TGTGCCAGTAGAGAGACAGGGGTTTTAACTGAAGCTTTCTTT
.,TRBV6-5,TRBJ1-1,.,CASSYLQHTEAFF,TGTGCCAGCAGTTACCTACAGCACACTGAAGCTTTCTTT